The 2 T cell receptor beta chains reported below all come from one sample, sequenced in a study of T-cell reconstitution after alpha-beta-depleted transplantation in children. Unique molecular identifiers were used in preparing the TCRbeta library. From the PCR reads, TCRdb called clonotypes with MiXCR, one entry per CDR3 protein. The sample has 490,000 or so distinct CDR3 sequences; roughly an eighth are singletons. The material sequenced was PBMCs from the stem cell graft donor, taken from the stem cell graft. Every receptor here comes from a human donor who donated a stem cell graft to a child with combined immunodeficiency.

The chain combines TRBV5-4 with TRBJ2-3, with no clear D. The CDR3 has 16 amino acids. The germline V gene has CDR1 SGHNT and CDR2 YYREEE (reference sequence). V lost 4 bases to trimming and J lost 1 base, with 16 bases between them. DNA of the CDR3: TGTGCCAGCAGCACCCGACCCGAGTTCGGCACAGATACGCAGTATTTT. Its translation is CASSTRPEFGTDTQYF.

This clonotype was recorded many times. The chain employs TRBV29-1 and TRBJ2-2; 8 bases map to TRBD1. Germline CDR1 SQVTM, CDR2 ANQGSEA. The ends lost 3 bases at V and 5 bases at J; junction bases unmatched: 11. The CDR3 runs 16 residues. This CDR3 is CSVDLGDRSGTGELFF. In nucleotides, the CDR3 is TGCAGCGTTGATTTAGGGGACAGGTCAGGAACCGGGGAGCTGTTTTTT.